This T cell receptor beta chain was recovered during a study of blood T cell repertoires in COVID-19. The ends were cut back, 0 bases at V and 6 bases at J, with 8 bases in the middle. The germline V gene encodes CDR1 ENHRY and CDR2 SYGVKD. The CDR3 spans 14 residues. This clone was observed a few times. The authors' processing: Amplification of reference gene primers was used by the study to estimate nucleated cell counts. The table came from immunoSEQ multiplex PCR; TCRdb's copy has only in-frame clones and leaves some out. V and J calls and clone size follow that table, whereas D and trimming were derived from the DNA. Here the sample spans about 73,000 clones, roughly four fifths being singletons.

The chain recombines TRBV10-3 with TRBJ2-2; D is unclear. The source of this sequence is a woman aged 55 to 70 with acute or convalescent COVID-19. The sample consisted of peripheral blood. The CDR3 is CAISESRGPGELFF. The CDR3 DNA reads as TGTGCCATCAGTGAGTCAAGAGGTCCCGGGGAGCTGTTTTTT.